This passage covers 7 T cell receptor beta chains from one sample sequenced in a study of response to subunit inactivated influenza vaccine. TCRdb re-called the RT-PCR reads through MiXCR, storing one row per CDR3 protein. The profile shows roughly 540,000 distinct CDR3 sequences, under 25% of them singletons. The sample also formed part of further work on T cells expressing NK-cell markers. That paper adds: The authors made TCR beta cDNA libraries by 5'RACE template switching. This switching added a universal primer site and UMIs.

The sample was CD4+ T cells sorted from PBMCs, taken 11 to 12 days after vaccination. All receptors derive from a man aged 45-65 years who received an inactivated influenza vaccine.

The DNA of the CDR3 is TGCGCCAGCAGCCTACGACGACTAGCGGGGGGTGAGACCCAGTACTTC. As protein: CASSLRRLAGGETQYF. V gene TRBV5-1 combines with J gene TRBJ2-5; 13 positions agree with TRBD2. V lost 4 bases and J lost 5; bases outside the gene matches: 8. The CDR3 spans 16 residues. Germline V CDR1 and CDR2: SGHRS, YFSETQ.

The rearrangement uses TRBV5-1 and TRBJ1-1, with unresolved D. V was clipped by 3 bases and J by 0 bases, with 12 bases between them. The germline V gene encodes CDR1 SGHRS and CDR2 YFSETQ. There are 15 residues in the CDR3. CDR3 region: CASSWAPQMNTEAFF. The CDR3 DNA reads TGCGCCAGCAGCTGGGCCCCACAGATGAACACTGAAGCTTTCTTT.

This clonotype was counted between two and nine times. The rearrangement uses TRBV20-1 and TRBJ2-1; 8 bases map to TRBD2. The germline V gene has CDR1 DFQATT and CDR2 SNEGSKA (reference sequence). This CDR3 spans 14 amino acids. V was clipped by 2 bases and J by 3 bases; unmatched bases: 3. In DNA, the CDR3 is TGCAGTGCTAGAAGGCTAGCGGGCTACAATGAGCAGTTCTTC. Its translation: CSARRLAGYNEQFF.

This clonotype was detected only a few times. The chain has TRBV2 and TRBJ1-5; 7 bases are a match to TRBD1. CDR1 SNHLY and CDR2 FYNNEI come from the germline V gene. V lost 5 bases to trimming and J lost 5 bases; unmatched junction nucleotides: 6. This CDR3 has 14 amino acids. DNA for the CDR3: TGTGCCAGCAGTCGCGACAGGGTGGATCAGCCCCAGCATTTT. This gives the protein CASSRDRVDQPQHF.

The rearrangement uses TRBV20-1 and TRBJ2-3; 7 positions match TRBD2. Germline CDR1 reads DFQATT; CDR2 reads SNEGSKA (reference sequence). The J segment lost 6 bases and the V segment lost 7 bases, leaving 19 bases of the junction unmatched. The CDR3 contains 16 residues. Written as DNA, the CDR3 is TGCAGTGAACGACCCTCGGGCGGGAGAACCCAGGATACGCAGTATTTT. It encodes CSERPSGGRTQDTQYF.

The count of this clonotype is one. The rearrangement joins TRBV20-1 to TRBJ1-5; the D gene is possibly TRBD1 (6 bases). Trimming shortened V by 4 bases and J by 6 bases, and 10 bases separated the two germline ends. The CDR3 spans 12 residues. Germline values: CDR1 DFQATT, CDR2 SNEGSKA (reference sequence). CDR3 loop: CSATQGSQPQHF. CDR3 nucleotides: TGCAGTGCTACACAGGGAAGTCAGCCCCAGCATTTT.

The chain links TRBV12-3 or TRBV12-4 to TRBJ2-2; a possible D gene is TRBD2 (5 bases). V was shortened by 1 base and J by 8 bases, with 14 bases between the two germline ends. CDR3 size: 15 residues. CDR3 region: CASSLGERANGELFF. For the CDR3, the DNA is TGTGCCAGCAGTTTAGGGGAGAGGGCTAATGGGGAGCTGTTTTTT.